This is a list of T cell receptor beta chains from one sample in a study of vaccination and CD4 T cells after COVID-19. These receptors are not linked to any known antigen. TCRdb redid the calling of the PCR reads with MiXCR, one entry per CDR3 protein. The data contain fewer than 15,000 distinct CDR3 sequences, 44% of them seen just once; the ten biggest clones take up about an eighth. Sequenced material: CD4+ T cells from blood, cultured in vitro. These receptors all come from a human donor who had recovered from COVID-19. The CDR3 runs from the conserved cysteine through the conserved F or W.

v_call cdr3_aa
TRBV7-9 CASSRLTGTGDRGYTF
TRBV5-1 CASSLEAPSYEQYF
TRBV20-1 CSARRDRGIGEQFF
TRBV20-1 CSAGASGRTNTQYF
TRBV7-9 CASSFGTNTEAFF
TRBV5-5 CASSFQIDSEAFF
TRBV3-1 CASSQGLAGVYNEQFF
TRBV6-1 CASRGGLAGRYEQYF
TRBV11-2 CASSLGMLSYGYTF
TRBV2 CASSFGTGHGDTQYF
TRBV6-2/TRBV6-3 CASTGQGEYQPQHF
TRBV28 CASSSVSRSPLHF
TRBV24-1 CATSDSGLAGTYNEQFF
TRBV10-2 CAILAAGEQYF
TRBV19 CASSTAGRATEAFF
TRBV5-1 CASSTGGAGLTDTQYF
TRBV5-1 CASTPVAGDGNEQFF
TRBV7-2 CASNNPDRGRTEAFF
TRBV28 CASSKAGGLETQYF
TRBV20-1 CSARVANNQPQHF
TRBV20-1 CSAPGGTLAGYTF
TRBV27 CASSPTGTAYSNQPQHF
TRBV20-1 CRGSGPGAPNTEAFF
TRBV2 CASRDLTEAFF
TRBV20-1 CSASPSGGQTQYF
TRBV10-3 CAISESLGETQYF
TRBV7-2 CASSLPRGRSNTEAFF
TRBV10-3 CAISVGPGANVLTF
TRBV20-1 CSAPRASGNSYNEQFF
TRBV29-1 CSVPKGLAADTQYF
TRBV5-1 CASSSGSNTEAFF
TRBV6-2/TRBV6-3 CASSYREGPLAYEQYF
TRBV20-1 CSARKQGLRYGYTF
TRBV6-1 CASMPDRGGSYEQYF
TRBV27 CASRPVAGGTGELFF
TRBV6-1 CASTTGPNYGYTF
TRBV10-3 CAISQKGGTANTGELFF
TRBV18 CASSPIGQGSNQPQHF
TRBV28 CASSFGGSYNEQFF
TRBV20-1 CSANGQGNVNQPQHF
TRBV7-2 CASSLAPSGIGMNTEAFF
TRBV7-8 CASSWGGTKGQPQHF
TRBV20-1 CSGVLAGDTYEQYF
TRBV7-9 CASSDRGNNEQFF
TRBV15 CATSRDLYQGVNNEQFF
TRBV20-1 CSARPRPRVEQYF
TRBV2 CASSEAGAGLWGYTF
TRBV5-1 CASSLGTSRNEQFF